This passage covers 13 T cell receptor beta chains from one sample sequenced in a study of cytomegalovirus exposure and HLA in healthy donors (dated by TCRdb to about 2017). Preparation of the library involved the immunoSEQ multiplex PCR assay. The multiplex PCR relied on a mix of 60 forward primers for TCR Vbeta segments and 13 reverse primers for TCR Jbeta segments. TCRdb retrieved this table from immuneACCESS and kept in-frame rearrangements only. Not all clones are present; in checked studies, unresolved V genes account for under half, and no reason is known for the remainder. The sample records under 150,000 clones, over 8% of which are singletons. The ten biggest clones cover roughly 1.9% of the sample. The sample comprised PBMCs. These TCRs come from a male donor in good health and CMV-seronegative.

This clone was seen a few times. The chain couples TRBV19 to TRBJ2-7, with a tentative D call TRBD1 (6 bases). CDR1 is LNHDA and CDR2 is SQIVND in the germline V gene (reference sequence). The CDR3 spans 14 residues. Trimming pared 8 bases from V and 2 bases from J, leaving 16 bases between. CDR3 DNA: TGTGCCAGTGGCGAACAGGGAAGAGCCTACGAGCAGTACTTC. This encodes CASGEQGRAYEQYF.

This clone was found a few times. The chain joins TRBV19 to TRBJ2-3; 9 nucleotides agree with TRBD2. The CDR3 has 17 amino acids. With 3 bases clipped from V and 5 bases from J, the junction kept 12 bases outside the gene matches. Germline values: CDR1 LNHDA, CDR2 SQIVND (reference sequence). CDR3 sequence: CASSISGGRALEDTQYF. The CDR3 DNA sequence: TGTGCCAGTAGTATCTCTGGCGGGAGGGCATTAGAAGATACGCAGTATTTT.

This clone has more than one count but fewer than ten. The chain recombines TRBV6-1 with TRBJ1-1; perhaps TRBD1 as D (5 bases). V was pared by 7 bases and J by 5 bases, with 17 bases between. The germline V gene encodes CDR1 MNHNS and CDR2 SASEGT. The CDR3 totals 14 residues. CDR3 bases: TGTGCCAGCACCGACCTCTGGGGGGTAACTGAAGCTTTCTTT. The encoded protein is CASTDLWGVTEAFF.

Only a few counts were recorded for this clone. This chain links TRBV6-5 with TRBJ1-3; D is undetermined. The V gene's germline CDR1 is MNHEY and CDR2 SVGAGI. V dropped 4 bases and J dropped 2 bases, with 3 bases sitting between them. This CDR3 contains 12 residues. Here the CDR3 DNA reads TGTGCCAGCAGTTCTACTGGAAACACCATATATTTT. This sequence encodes CASSSTGNTIYF.

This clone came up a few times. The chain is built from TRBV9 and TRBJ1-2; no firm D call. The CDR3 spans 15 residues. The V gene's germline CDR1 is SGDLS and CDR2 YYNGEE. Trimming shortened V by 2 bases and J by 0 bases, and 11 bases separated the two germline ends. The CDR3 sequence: CASSVGSVTNYGYTF. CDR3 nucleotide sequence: TGTGCCAGCAGCGTCGGGTCAGTTACTAACTATGGCTACACCTTC.

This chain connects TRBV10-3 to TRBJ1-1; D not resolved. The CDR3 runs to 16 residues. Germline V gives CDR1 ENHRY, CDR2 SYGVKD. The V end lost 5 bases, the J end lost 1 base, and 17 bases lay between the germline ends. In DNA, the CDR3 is TGTGCCATCAGTCGTACTATGCATGATAAGAACACTGAAGCTTTCTTT. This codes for CAISRTMHDKNTEAFF.

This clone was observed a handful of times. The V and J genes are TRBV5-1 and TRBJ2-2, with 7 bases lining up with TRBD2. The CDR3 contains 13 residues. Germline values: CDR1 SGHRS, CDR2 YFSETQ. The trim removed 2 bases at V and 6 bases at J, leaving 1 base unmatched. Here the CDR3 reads CASSFREAGELFF. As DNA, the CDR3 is TGCGCCAGCAGCTTCCGGGAGGCCGGGGAGCTGTTTTTT.

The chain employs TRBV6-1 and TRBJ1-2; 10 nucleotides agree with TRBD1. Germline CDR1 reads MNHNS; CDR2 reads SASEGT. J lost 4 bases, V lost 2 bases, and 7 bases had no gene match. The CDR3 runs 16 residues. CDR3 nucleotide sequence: TGTGCCAGCAGTGAAAGGGGACAGGGGCTTAGCTATGGCTACACCTTC. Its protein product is CASSERGQGLSYGYTF.

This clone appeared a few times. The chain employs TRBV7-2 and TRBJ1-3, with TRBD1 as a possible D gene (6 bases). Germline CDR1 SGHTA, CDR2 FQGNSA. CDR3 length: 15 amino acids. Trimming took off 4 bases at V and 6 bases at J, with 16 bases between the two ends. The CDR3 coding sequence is TGTGCCAGCAGCTCCCGGGCAGGGGATGAAAACACCATATATTTT. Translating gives CASSSRAGDENTIYF.

Written as DNA, the CDR3 is TGCGCCAGCAGCTTGCACTTCATTACAGATACGCAGTATTTT. Translation: CASSLHFITDTQYF. The genes are TRBV5-1 and TRBJ2-3; no reliable D call. This CDR3 comprises 14 residues. Per the germline V gene, CDR1 is SGHRS and CDR2 is YFSETQ. The V gene lost 1 base and the J gene lost 3 bases, with 9 bases spanning the gap.

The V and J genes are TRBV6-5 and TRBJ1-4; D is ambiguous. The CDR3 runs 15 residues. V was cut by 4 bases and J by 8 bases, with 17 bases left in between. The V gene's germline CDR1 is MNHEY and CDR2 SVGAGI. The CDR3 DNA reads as TGTGCCAGCAGTTTCCGCGGAAGCGGATGGGAAAAACTGTTTTTT. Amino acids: CASSFRGSGWEKLFF.

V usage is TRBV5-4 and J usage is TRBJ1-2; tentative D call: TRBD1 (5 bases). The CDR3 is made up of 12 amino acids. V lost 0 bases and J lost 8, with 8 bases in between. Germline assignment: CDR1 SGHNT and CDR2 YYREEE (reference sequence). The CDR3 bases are TGTGCCAGCAGCTTGGTGGGGCTAGGCTACACCTTC. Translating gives CASSLVGLGYTF. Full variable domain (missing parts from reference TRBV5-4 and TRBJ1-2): ETGVTQSPTHLIKTRGQQVTLRCSSQSGHNTVSWYQQALGQGPQFIFQYYREEENGRGNFPPRFSGLQFPNYSSELNVNALELDDSALYLCASSLVGLGYTFGSGTRLTVV.

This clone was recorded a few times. The CDR3 DNA is TGCGCCAGCAGCCAAGCTGGTACTAGCGATCACAATGAGCAGTTCTTC. This translates into CASSQAGTSDHNEQFF. This chain joins TRBV4-1 and TRBJ2-1, with 7 bases that match TRBD2. Germline V gene data show CDR1 as MGHRA and CDR2 as YSYEKL. The CDR3 runs 16 residues. The V and J ends lost 1 base and 5 bases, in that order; junction bases with no gene match: 8.